Shown below are 23 T cell receptor beta chains from a single sample sequenced in a study of blood T cell repertoires in COVID-19 (dated by TCRdb to 2020 to 2021). The library relied on the immunoSEQ multiplex PCR assay. The table comes from immuneACCESS by way of TCRdb, which keeps in-frame sequences with V and J called. Part of the clones is missing from these tables; in studies checked, under half for an unresolved V gene and the rest for unknown reasons. The sample includes roughly 150,000 clones, with 75% to 90% observed a single time. The ten top clones hold roughly 5.6% of the sample. The sequenced material came from PBMCs or T cells enriched from blood (not recorded which). The receptors derive from a man between 70 and 80 years old who had been exposed to COVID-19.

The chain is built from TRBV4-3 and TRBJ2-5; 11 nucleotides match TRBD2. With V trimmed by 2 bases and J by 1 base, 6 bases remained unmatched. The length of the CDR3 is 17 residues. Germline CDR1 reads LGHNA; CDR2 reads YSLEER. The DNA for the CDR3 is TGCGCCAGCAGCCAAAACCCTAGCGGGAGGCTCCAAGAGACCCAGTACTTC. This sequence encodes CASSQNPSGRLQETQYF.

The chain joins TRBV6-2 or TRBV6-3 to TRBJ2-3; 13 nucleotides match TRBD2. Germline trimming cut 0 bases from V and 4 bases from J; bases unmatched to any gene: 1. The CDR3 is made up of 16 amino acids. Germline CDR1 reads MNHEY; CDR2 reads SVGEGT. The CDR3 DNA is TGTGCCAGCAGTTACTCCGGACTAGCGGGAGCAGATACGCAGTATTTT. Translating it yields CASSYSGLAGADTQYF.

The chain is built from TRBV10-3 and TRBJ1-1, with TRBD1 matching over 8 bases. The CDR3 extends over 13 amino acids. The germline gives CDR1 ENHRY, CDR2 SYGVKD. V trimming: 6 bases; J trimming: 4 bases; junction bases outside the gene matches: 4. CDR3: CAIRGTGGTEAFF. The CDR3 region has the DNA TGTGCCATCAGAGGAACAGGGGGCACTGAAGCTTTCTTT.

The chain carries TRBV5-1 and TRBJ2-2, with TRBD2 as a possible D gene (7 bases). Germline CDR1 and CDR2: SGHRS and YFSETQ. The V gene lost 6 bases and the J gene lost 5 bases, with 17 bases spanning the gap. The CDR3 is made up of 15 amino acids. CDR3 sequence (DNA): TGCGCCAGCACCCCGAGGGGGGGGAAGACCGGGGAGCTGTTTTTT. Translating it yields CASTPRGGKTGELFF.

The J gene is TRBJ2-7, the V gene TRBV25-1, with D possibly TRBD2 on 5 matching bases. Germline V gives CDR1 MGHDK, CDR2 SYGVNS. V was cut by 3 bases and J by 2 bases, with 8 bases left in between. The length of the CDR3 is 13 residues. The CDR3 spells CASSDPGAYEQYF. The DNA of the CDR3 is TGTGCCAGCAGTGATCCCGGGGCCTACGAGCAGTACTTC.

Only one count was recorded for this clone. The chain employs TRBV6-6 and TRBJ1-3, with a tentative D call TRBD1 (5 bases). Trimming shortened V by 0 bases and J by 7 bases, and 7 bases separated the two germline ends. The CDR3 is 13 amino acids. Germline V gives CDR1 MNHNY, CDR2 SVGAGI (reference sequence). The CDR3 nucleotides read TGTGCCAGCAGTTACTCGGAGGGGAACACCATATATTTT. This gives the protein CASSYSEGNTIYF.

This sequence joins TRBV5-4 and TRBJ2-5, with a weak D call TRBD1 (5 bases). CDR1 SGHNT and CDR2 YYREEE come from the germline V gene (reference sequence). This CDR3 has 14 amino acids. V was trimmed by 3 bases and J by 6 bases, leaving 15 bases between them. This CDR3 reads CASSSYRGPKTQYF. CDR3 coding DNA: TGTGCCAGCAGCTCTTATAGGGGCCCGAAGACCCAGTACTTC.

The chain links TRBV19 to TRBJ1-1; no clear D gene. CDR1 and CDR2 (germline): LNHDA, SQIVND (reference sequence). With 2 bases removed from V and 6 bases from J, the gap between germline ends came to 13 bases. This CDR3 is built from 14 residues. This CDR3 is CASSILGLSPEAFF. The CDR3 DNA follows: TGTGCCAGTAGTATACTGGGCCTTTCCCCTGAAGCTTTCTTT.

The rearrangement uses TRBV11-2 and TRBJ1-1; D is uncertain. V lost 2 bases and J 1 base, leaving 8 bases between the germline ends. CDR3 length: 14 residues. Germline V lookup: CDR1 SGHAT, CDR2 FQNNGV. The CDR3 sequence: CASSLFGKNTEAFF. The DNA for the CDR3 is TGTGCCAGCAGCTTATTCGGGAAGAACACTGAAGCTTTCTTT.

The chain links TRBV3-1 (or the pseudogene TRBV3-2) to TRBJ2-3; TRBD2 matches at 9 bases. V lost 3 bases, J lost 2 bases, and 9 bases stayed unmatched. The CDR3 has 17 amino acids. Germline values: CDR1 LGHDT, CDR2 YNNKEL (reference sequence). The CDR3 DNA sequence: TGTGCCAGCAGCCAGGTGCGGGAGGGGGCCCTCACAGATACGCAGTATTTT. It codes for CASSQVREGALTDTQYF.

The chain couples TRBV2 to TRBJ1-5; 7 nucleotides align to TRBD1. V lost 7 bases, J lost 2 bases, and 8 bases stayed unmatched. The CDR3 contains 15 residues. The germline V gene has CDR1 SNHLY and CDR2 FYNNEI. CDR3 sequence (DNA): TGTGCCAGCAACATACAGGGGATCGGCAATCAGCCCCAGCATTTT. It yields the protein CASNIQGIGNQPQHF. Together with reference TRBV2 and TRBJ1-5, the CDR3 gives the full variable domain: EPEVTQTPSHQVTQMGQEVILRCVPISNHLYFYWYRQILGQKVEFLVSFYNNEISEKSEIFDDQFSVERPDGSNFTLKIRSTKLEDSAMYFCASNIQGIGNQPQHFGDGTRLSIL.

The V call is TRBV7-8, the J call TRBJ2-7; D is undetermined. Germline values: CDR1 SGHVS, CDR2 FQNEAQ. Trimming removed 6 bases from V and 4 bases from J, with 10 bases in between. The CDR3 spans 12 residues. In DNA form, the CDR3 reads TGTGCCAGCAGTCATAAACGGTACGAGCAGTACTTC. As protein: CASSHKRYEQYF.

This clone was seen a few times. The J gene is TRBJ1-3, the V gene TRBV7-9; TRBD1 is a possible D gene (6 bases). V was cut by 5 bases and J by 4 bases, with 21 bases left in between. Germline CDR1 SEHNR, CDR2 FQNEAQ (reference sequence). This CDR3 is 17 amino acids long. This chain's CDR3 is CASSRAGITGPGNTIYF. CDR3 coding DNA: TGTGCCAGCAGCCGAGCTGGGATAACAGGGCCGGGAAACACCATATATTTT.

This clone was observed a single time. The V gene is TRBV19, the J gene TRBJ1-2, with TRBD1 identical over 8 bases. This CDR3 comprises 14 residues. Trimming at V came to 5 bases and at J to 4 bases, leaving 6 bases not matched to a gene. From germline, CDR1 is LNHDA and CDR2 SQIVND (reference sequence). The CDR3, as DNA: TGTGCCAGTAGTTCCGGGACAGGCCCCTATGGCTACACCTTC. The encoded protein is CASSSGTGPYGYTF.

The rearrangement links TRBV2 to TRBJ1-4; D possibly corresponds to TRBD1 (6 bases). The V and J ends lost 10 bases and 0 bases respectively, with 18 bases between them. Germline CDR1 is SNHLY and CDR2 is FYNNEI. This CDR3 comprises 16 residues. CDR3 DNA sequence: TGTGCCACGGAACAGAACAGGGATGCAACTAATGAAAAACTGTTTTTT. The encoded protein is CATEQNRDATNEKLFF.

CDR3 sequence reads: CASSLDAGGSYEQFF. CDR3 nucleotide sequence: TGTGCCAGCAGCTTAGACGCGGGGGGTTCATATGAGCAGTTCTTC. V usage is TRBV7-2 and J usage is TRBJ2-1, with 8 bases identical to TRBD2. The ends lost 1 base at V and 8 bases at J; junction bases unmatched: 7. CDR3 length: 15 amino acids. Germline CDR1 reads SGHTA; CDR2 reads FQGNSA.

This clone was recorded once. V gene TRBV6-6 combines with J gene TRBJ1-1, with TRBD1 as a possible D gene (6 bases). V dropped 0 bases and J dropped 1 base, with 12 bases sitting between them. CDR3 length equals 16 residues. Germline assignment: CDR1 MNHNY and CDR2 SVGAGI (reference sequence). DNA of the CDR3: TGTGCCAGCAGTTACTCGACGGGACACCCGAACACTGAAGCTTTCTTT. Its translation is CASSYSTGHPNTEAFF.

This chain uses TRBV3-1 (or the pseudogene TRBV3-2) with TRBJ1-4; D may be TRBD1 (5 bases). V dropped 4 bases and J dropped 7 bases, with 16 bases sitting between them. This CDR3 has 15 residues. Germline assignment: CDR1 LGHDT and CDR2 YNNKEL (reference sequence). CDR3 region: CASSRMGGIGEKLFF. The DNA for the CDR3 is TGTGCCAGCAGCCGCATGGGGGGAATCGGTGAAAAACTGTTTTTT.

The chain recombines TRBV28 with TRBJ2-1; 13 bases align to TRBD2. This CDR3 has 19 residues. V dropped 10 bases and J dropped 9; count of bases not matched to a gene: 24. Germline CDR1 MDHEN, CDR2 SYDVKM. This chain's CDR3 is CATRPAPGLAGRPGREQFF. The CDR3 DNA follows: TGTGCCACTCGGCCAGCTCCGGGACTAGCGGGACGACCCGGCCGTGAGCAGTTCTTC.

J is TRBJ1-6 and V is TRBV29-1; no clear D gene. V was shortened by 6 bases and J by 0 bases, with 6 bases between the two germline ends. Germline V gives CDR1 SQVTM, CDR2 ANQGSEA. The CDR3 loop spans 13 amino acids. The CDR3 loop reads CSVRISYNSPLHF. The CDR3, as DNA: TGCAGCGTGCGGATCTCCTATAATTCACCCCTCCACTTT.

This clone showed up just once. The V gene is TRBV7-3, the J gene TRBJ2-3; TRBD1 matches 7 bases. V shed 5 bases and J 0 bases; nucleotides not matched to a gene: 2. Germline CDR1 SGHTA, CDR2 FQGTGA. The CDR3 extends over 14 amino acids. The CDR3: CASSPGQSTDTQYF. CDR3 bases: TGTGCCAGCAGCCCGGGACAGAGCACAGATACGCAGTATTTT.

The sample holds a few counts of this clone. The rearrangement links TRBV18 to TRBJ1-1, with D perhaps TRBD1 (5 bases). V was pared by 6 bases and J by 1 base, with 9 bases between. The CDR3 loop spans 13 amino acids. The V gene's germline CDR1 is KGHSH and CDR2 LQKENI. The CDR3: CASSGAGNTEAFF. The CDR3 DNA follows: TGTGCCAGCTCTGGGGCAGGGAACACTGAAGCTTTCTTT.

The chain is built from TRBV6-2 or TRBV6-3 and TRBJ2-7; 7 positions agree with TRBD1. CDR3 length equals 13 residues. The trim removed 2 bases at V and 8 bases at J, leaving 6 bases unmatched. Germline V gene lookup returns CDR1 MNHEY and CDR2 SVGEGT. The CDR3 sequence: CASSYPRQGQQYF. In nucleotides, the CDR3 is TGTGCCAGCAGTTACCCGAGACAGGGCCAGCAGTACTTC.